The next 13 T cell receptor beta chains were all read from a single sample in a study of blood T cell repertoires in COVID-19 (dated by TCRdb to the early 2020s). Libraries were constructed by the immunoSEQ multiplex PCR assay. As stored in TCRdb, this immuneACCESS dataset retains in-frame rearrangements with V and J assigned. A fraction of the clones does not appear; measured against another copy, unresolved V genes explain less than half of the discrepancy, and the remainder lacks a known reason. This sample has over 200,000 clones in its table, and approximately 89% of those were observed once. About 2.5% of the sample lies in the top ten. Sequencing used PBMCs or T cells enriched from blood (not recorded which). Receptors originate from a woman aged 40 to 50 with acute COVID-19.

This sequence joins TRBV5-4 and TRBJ2-5; 10 nucleotides agree with TRBD2. The CDR3 has 17 amino acids. CDR1 and CDR2 (germline): SGHNT, YYREEE (reference sequence). V lost 0 bases and J lost 6; bases outside the gene matches: 11. Here the CDR3 DNA reads TGTGCCAGCAGCTTGGTTACCTGGACTAGCGGTTTGAAGACCCAGTACTTC. This translates into CASSLVTWTSGLKTQYF.

This chain links TRBV7-2 with TRBJ2-5; D is possibly TRBD2 (5 bases). The V gene lost 4 bases and the J gene lost 1 base, with 10 bases spanning the gap. CDR3 length: 14 residues. In germline, CDR1 is SGHTA, CDR2 FQGNSA. The CDR3 protein is CASSYQRTQETQYF. The CDR3 DNA is TGTGCCAGCAGCTATCAGCGGACCCAAGAGACCCAGTACTTC.

J is TRBJ2-5 and V is TRBV23-1; D is perhaps TRBD2 (8 bases). TRBV23-1 is sorted into the ORF group, with uncertain function. The CDR3 contains 17 residues. V lost 2 bases and J 9 bases, leaving 25 bases between the germline ends. The CDR3 nucleotides are TGCGCCAGCAGTCAAGTTTGTAGCGGGACAGCATTATTGGCCCAGTACTTC. This codes for CASSQVCSGTALLAQYF.

The gene calls are TRBV2 and TRBJ2-1; TRBD2 matches at 13 bases. Germline values: CDR1 SNHLY, CDR2 FYNNEI. The trim removed 6 bases at V and 9 bases at J, leaving 8 bases unmatched. This CDR3 spans 15 amino acids. CDR3 in amino acids: CASRELAGGPGEQFF. In nucleotides, the CDR3 is TGTGCCAGCAGGGAACTAGCGGGAGGGCCCGGTGAGCAGTTCTTC. The entire variable domain, with the rest obtained from reference TRBV2 and TRBJ2-1, is as follows: EPEVTQTPSHQVTQMGQEVILRCVPISNHLYFYWYRQILGQKVEFLVSFYNNEISEKSEIFDDQFSVERPDGSNFTLKIRSTKLEDSAMYFCASRELAGGPGEQFFGPGTRLTVL.

This chain joins TRBV6-1 and TRBJ1-4, with TRBD1 matching 7 bases. The CDR3 is made up of 17 amino acids. The germline V gene encodes CDR1 MNHNS and CDR2 SASEGT. V trimming: 2 bases; J trimming: 0 bases; junction bases outside the gene matches: 6. CDR3 DNA: TGTGCCAGCAGTGAACCCCGGGACAGCTCAACTAATGAAAAACTGTTTTTT. It encodes CASSEPRDSSTNEKLFF.

The rearrangement joins TRBV6-1 to TRBJ2-5, with 8 positions matching TRBD2. This CDR3 is built from 21 residues. The ends lost 1 base at V and 3 bases at J; junction bases unmatched: 22. Germline V gene lookup returns CDR1 MNHNS and CDR2 SASEGT. The CDR3 nucleotides read TGTGCCAGCAGTGAAGGATGGGGGAGCGGGAGTTTAGATTCGAGGGAAGAGACCCAGTACTTC. It codes for CASSEGWGSGSLDSREETQYF.

This clone has only one observation. Compared with germline, one end of the junction differs, possibly owing to a read error. This chain joins TRBV12-3 or TRBV12-4 and TRBJ1-2, with D possibly matching TRBD1 (5 bases). This CDR3 contains 12 residues. The CDR3 spells CASSFRQTRRAF. DNA of the CDR3: TGTGCCAGCAGTTTTCGTCAGACTCGCAGGGCCTTC.

The V call is TRBV2, the J call TRBJ2-1; 12 nucleotides line up with TRBD2. The V gene's germline CDR1 is SNHLY and CDR2 FYNNEI. Trimming at V came to 10 bases and at J to 3 bases, leaving 4 bases not matched to a gene. The CDR3 is 14 residues long. DNA of the CDR3: TGTGCCATCTTACTAGCGGGAGGCTACAATGAGCAGTTCTTC. This codes for CAILLAGGYNEQFF. Variable domain in full (rest from reference TRBV2 and TRBJ2-1): EPEVTQTPSHQVTQMGQEVILRCVPISNHLYFYWYRQILGQKVEFLVSFYNNEISEKSEIFDDQFSVERPDGSNFTLKIRSTKLEDSAMYFCAILLAGGYNEQFFGPGTRLTVL.

V usage is TRBV5-1 and J usage is TRBJ1-2, with 9 bases lining up with TRBD1. The V segment lost 2 bases and the J segment 2 bases; nucleotides outside the gene matches: 13. The CDR3 length is 18 residues. Germline V gives CDR1 SGHRS, CDR2 YFSETQ. The DNA for the CDR3 is TGCGCCAGCAGCTTCCCGGTAACCGGGACAGGGAGGAACTATGGCTACACCTTC. Protein sequence: CASSFPVTGTGRNYGYTF.

The rearrangement uses TRBV11-2 and TRBJ1-3, with D unclear. The CDR3 contains 15 residues. Looked up from germline, CDR1 is SGHAT and CDR2 is FQNNGV. V was cut by 5 bases and J by 4 bases, with 15 bases left in between. CDR3 sequence (DNA): TGTGCCAGCAGCACCCCCCCCGAGGTCGGAAACACCATATATTTT. Protein: CASSTPPEVGNTIYF.

V usage is TRBV19 and J usage is TRBJ2-1; 7 positions agree with TRBD1. Germline V gene sequence: CDR1 LNHDA, CDR2 SQIVND (reference sequence). The junction had 6 bases not matched to a gene; V was cut back by 0 bases and J by 1 base. The CDR3 has 17 residues. The CDR3: CASSIDIVRGSYNEQFF. CDR3 DNA sequence: TGTGCCAGTAGTATAGATATTGTCAGGGGGTCCTACAATGAGCAGTTCTTC.

The V gene is TRBV30, the J gene TRBJ1-2; D is undetermined. The germline gives CDR1 GTSNPN, CDR2 SVGIG (reference sequence). This CDR3 has 13 amino acids. The V end was cut by 8 bases, the J end by 7 bases, with 20 bases between. The CDR3 coding sequence is TGTGCCGGTCGAAAACCGATACGCGGTGGCTACACCTTC. Its protein is CAGRKPIRGGYTF.

Here the CDR3 reads CASSATLLAGGHNEQFF. Written as DNA, the CDR3 is TGTGCCAGCAGCGCTACTTTACTAGCGGGGGGGCATAATGAGCAGTTCTTC. The gene calls are TRBV9 and TRBJ2-1; TRBD2 aligns across 13 bases. This CDR3 contains 17 residues. The germline CDR1 and CDR2 sequences are SGDLS and YYNGEE. V lost 3 bases to trimming and J lost 7 bases; unmatched junction nucleotides: 10.